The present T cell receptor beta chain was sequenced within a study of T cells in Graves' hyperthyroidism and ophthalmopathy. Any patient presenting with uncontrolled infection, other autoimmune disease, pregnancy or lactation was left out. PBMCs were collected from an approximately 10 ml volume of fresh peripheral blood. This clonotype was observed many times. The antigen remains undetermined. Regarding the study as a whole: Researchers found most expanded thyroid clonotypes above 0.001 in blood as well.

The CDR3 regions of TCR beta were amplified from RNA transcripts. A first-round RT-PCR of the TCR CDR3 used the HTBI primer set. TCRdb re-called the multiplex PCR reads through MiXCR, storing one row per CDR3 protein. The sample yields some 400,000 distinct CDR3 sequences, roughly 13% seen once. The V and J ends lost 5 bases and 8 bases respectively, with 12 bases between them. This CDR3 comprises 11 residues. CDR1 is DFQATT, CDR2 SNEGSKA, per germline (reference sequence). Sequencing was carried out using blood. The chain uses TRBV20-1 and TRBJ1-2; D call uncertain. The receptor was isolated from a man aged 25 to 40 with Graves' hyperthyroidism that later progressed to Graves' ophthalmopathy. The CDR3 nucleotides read TGCAGTGCTCCGCGGTCTGGCGGCTACACCTTC. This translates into CSAPRSGGYTF.